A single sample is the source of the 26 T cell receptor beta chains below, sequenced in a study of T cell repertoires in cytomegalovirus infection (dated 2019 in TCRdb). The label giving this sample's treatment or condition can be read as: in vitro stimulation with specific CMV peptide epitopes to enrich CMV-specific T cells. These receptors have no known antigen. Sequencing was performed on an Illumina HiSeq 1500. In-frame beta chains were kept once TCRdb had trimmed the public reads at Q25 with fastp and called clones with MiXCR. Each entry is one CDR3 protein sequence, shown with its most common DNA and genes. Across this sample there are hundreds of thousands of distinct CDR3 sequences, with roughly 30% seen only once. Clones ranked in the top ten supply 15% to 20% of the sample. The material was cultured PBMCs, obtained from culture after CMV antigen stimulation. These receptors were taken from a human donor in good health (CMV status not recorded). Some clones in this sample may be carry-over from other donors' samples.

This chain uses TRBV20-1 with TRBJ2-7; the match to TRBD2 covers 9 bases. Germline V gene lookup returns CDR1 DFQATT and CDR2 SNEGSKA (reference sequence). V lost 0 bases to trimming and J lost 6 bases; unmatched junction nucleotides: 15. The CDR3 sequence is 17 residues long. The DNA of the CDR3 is TGCAGTGCTAGAGATAGTCGTTTGTTTGGGCGGGAGGGCGAGCAGTACTTC. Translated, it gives CSARDSRLFGREGEQYF.

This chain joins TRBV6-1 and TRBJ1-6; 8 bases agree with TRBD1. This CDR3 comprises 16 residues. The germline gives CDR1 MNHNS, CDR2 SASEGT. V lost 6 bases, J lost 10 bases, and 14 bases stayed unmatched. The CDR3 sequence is CASRRQGLTGGSPLHF. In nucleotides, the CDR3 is TGTGCCAGCAGAAGACAGGGGCTAACTGGAGGCTCACCCCTCCACTTT.

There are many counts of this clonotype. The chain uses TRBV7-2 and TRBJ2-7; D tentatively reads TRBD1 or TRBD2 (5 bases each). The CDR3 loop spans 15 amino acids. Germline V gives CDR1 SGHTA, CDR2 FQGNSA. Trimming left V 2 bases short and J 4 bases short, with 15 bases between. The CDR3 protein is CASSLRGSGWYEQYF. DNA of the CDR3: TGTGCCAGCAGCTTAAGGGGTTCGGGGTGGTACGAGCAGTACTTC.

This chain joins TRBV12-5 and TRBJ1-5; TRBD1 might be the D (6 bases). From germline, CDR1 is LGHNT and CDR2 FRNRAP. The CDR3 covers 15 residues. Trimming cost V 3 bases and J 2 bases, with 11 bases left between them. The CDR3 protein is CASGFEGGGNQPQHF. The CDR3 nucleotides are TGTGCTAGTGGTTTCGAGGGGGGAGGCAATCAGCCCCAGCATTTT.

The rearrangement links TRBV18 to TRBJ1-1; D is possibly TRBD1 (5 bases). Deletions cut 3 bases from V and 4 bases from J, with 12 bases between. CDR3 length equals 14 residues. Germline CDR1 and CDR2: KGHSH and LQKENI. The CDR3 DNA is TGTGCCAGCTCACCGGCCGGGGGGGGCACTGAAGCTTTCTTT. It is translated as CASSPAGGGTEAFF.

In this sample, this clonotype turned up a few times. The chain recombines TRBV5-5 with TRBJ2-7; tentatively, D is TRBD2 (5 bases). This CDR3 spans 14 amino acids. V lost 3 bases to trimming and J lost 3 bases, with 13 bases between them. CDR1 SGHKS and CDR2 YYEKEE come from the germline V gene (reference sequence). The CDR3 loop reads CASSYRLSSYEQYF. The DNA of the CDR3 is TGTGCCAGCAGCTACCGACTATCCAGCTACGAGCAGTACTTC.

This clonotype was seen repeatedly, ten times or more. The CDR3 protein is CASSPGLAGYNEQFF. DNA of the CDR3: TGTGCCAGCAGCCCGGGACTAGCGGGTTACAATGAGCAGTTCTTC. The chain combines TRBV7-2 with TRBJ2-1, with TRBD2 identical over 12 bases. Germline-derived CDR1 and CDR2 are SGHTA and FQGNSA. The CDR3 extends over 15 amino acids. Trimming cost V 5 bases and J 4 bases; bases outside gene matches: 3.

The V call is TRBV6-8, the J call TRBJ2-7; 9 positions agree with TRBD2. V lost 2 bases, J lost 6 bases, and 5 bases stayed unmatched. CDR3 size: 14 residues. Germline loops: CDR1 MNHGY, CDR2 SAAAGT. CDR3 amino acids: CASSYPGLATEQYF. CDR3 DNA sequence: TGTGCCAGCAGTTACCCCGGACTAGCGACCGAGCAGTACTTC.

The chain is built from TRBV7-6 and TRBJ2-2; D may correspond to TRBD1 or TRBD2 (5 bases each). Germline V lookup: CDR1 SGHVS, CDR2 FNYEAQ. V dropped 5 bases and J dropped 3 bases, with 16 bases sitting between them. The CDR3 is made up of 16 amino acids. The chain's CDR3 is CASSPRVARDTGELFF. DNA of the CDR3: TGTGCCAGCAGCCCCAGGGTAGCGAGGGACACCGGGGAGCTGTTTTTT. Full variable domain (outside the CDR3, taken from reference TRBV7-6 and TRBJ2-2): GAGVSQSPRYKVTKRGQDVALRCDPISGHVSLYWYRQALGQGPEFLTYFNYEAQQDKSGLPNDRFSAERPEGSISTLTIQRTEQRDSAMYRCASSPRVARDTGELFFGEGSRLTVL.

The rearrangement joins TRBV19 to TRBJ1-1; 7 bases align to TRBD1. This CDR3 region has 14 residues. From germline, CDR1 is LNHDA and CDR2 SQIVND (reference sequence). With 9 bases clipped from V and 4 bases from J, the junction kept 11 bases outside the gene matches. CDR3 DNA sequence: TGTGCCAGCGGCGAAGGACAGGTCCCCACTGAAGCTTTCTTT. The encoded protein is CASGEGQVPTEAFF.

DNA for the CDR3: TGCAGTGCTAGAAAAGGTCCCCCCTACGAGCAGTACTTC. This translates into CSARKGPPYEQYF. V and J are TRBV20-1 and TRBJ2-7; D gene unclear. The CDR3 length is 13 residues. Germline V lookup: CDR1 DFQATT, CDR2 SNEGSKA (reference sequence). V was trimmed by 2 bases and J by 2 bases, leaving 10 bases between them.

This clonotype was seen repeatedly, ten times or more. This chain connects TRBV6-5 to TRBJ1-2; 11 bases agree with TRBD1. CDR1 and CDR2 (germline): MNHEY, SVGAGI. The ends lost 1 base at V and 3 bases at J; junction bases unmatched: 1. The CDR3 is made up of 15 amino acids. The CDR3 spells CASSYWGQGDYGYTF. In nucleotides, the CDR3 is TGTGCCAGCAGTTACTGGGGACAGGGGGACTATGGCTACACCTTC.

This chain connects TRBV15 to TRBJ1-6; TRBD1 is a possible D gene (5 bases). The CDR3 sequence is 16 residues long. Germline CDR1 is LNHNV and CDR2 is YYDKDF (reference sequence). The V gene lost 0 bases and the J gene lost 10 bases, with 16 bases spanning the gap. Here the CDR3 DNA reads TGTGCCACCAGCAGAGATCCCGACCTAGGGGCCTCACCCCTCCACTTT. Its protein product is CATSRDPDLGASPLHF. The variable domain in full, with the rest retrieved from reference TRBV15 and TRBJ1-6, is DAMVIQNPRYQVTQFGKPVTLSCSQTLNHNVMYWYQQKSSQAPKLLFHYYDKDFNNEADTPDNFQSRRPNTSFCFLDIRSPGLGDTAMYLCATSRDPDLGASPLHFGNGTRLTVT.

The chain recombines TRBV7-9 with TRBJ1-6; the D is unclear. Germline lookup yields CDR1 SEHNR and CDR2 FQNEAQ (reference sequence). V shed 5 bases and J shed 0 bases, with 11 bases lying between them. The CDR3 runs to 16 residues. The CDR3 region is CASSTGDPSYNSPLHF. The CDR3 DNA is TGTGCCAGCAGCACCGGGGATCCCTCCTATAATTCACCCCTCCACTTT.

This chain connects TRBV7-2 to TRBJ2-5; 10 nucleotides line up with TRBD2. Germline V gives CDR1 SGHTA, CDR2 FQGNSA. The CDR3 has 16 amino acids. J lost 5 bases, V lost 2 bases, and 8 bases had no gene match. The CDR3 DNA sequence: TGTGCCAGCAGCTTAAGCGGGAGGGCCTCGAGGGAGACCCAGTACTTC. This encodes CASSLSGRASRETQYF. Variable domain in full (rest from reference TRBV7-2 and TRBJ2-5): GAGVSQSPSNKVTEKGKDVELRCDPISGHTALYWYRQSLGQGLEFLIYFQGNSAPDKSGLPSDRFSAERTGGSVSTLTIQRTQQEDSAVYLCASSLSGRASRETQYFGPGTRLLVL.

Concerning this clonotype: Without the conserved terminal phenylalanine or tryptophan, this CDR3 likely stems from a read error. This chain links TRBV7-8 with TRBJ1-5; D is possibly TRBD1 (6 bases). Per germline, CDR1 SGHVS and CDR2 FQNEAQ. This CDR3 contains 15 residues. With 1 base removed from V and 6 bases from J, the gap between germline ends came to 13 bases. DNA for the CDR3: TGTGCCAGCAGCTTAGACCGGGGGGCGGGTCAGCCCCAGCATGTT. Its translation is CASSLDRGAGQPQHV.

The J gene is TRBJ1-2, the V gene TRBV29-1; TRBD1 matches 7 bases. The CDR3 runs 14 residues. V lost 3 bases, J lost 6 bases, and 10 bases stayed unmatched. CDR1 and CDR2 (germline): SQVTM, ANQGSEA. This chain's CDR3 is CSVEGYRGGDGYTF. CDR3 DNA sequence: TGCAGCGTTGAGGGATACAGGGGAGGGGATGGCTACACCTTC. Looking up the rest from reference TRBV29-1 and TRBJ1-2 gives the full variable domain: SAVISQKPSRDICQRGTSLTIQCQVDSQVTMMFWYRQQPGQSLTLIATANQGSEATYESGFVIDKFPISRPNLTFSTLTVSNMSPEDSSIYLCSVEGYRGGDGYTFGSGTRLTVV.

In DNA, the CDR3 is TGTGCCAGCAGCTTCTTGGTGCTAGCGGGGGGCGGGGAGCTGTTTTTT. Translation gives CASSFLVLAGGGELFF. V is TRBV7-8 and J is TRBJ2-2; the match to TRBD2 covers 11 bases. Germline V lookup: CDR1 SGHVS, CDR2 FQNEAQ. The V segment lost 3 bases and the J segment 7 bases; nucleotides outside the gene matches: 7. This CDR3 comprises 16 residues.

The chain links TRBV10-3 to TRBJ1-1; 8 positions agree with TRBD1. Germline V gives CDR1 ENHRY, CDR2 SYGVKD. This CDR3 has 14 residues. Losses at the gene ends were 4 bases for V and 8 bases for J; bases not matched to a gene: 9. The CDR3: CAISVQTGAREAFF. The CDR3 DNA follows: TGTGCCATCAGTGTCCAGACAGGGGCTCGCGAAGCTTTCTTT.

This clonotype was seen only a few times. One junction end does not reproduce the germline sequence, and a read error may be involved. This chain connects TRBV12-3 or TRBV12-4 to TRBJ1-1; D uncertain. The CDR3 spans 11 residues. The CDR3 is CASSQNSEAFF. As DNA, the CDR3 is TGTGCCAGCAGCCAAAACAGTGAAGCTTTCTTT.

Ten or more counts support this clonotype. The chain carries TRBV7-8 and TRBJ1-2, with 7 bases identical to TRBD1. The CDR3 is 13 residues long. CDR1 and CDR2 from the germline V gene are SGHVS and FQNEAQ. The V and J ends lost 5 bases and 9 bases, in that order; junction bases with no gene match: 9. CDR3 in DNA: TGTGCCAGCAGCCAGGGGGGGGCCGGTCGCTACACCTTC. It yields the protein CASSQGGAGRYTF.

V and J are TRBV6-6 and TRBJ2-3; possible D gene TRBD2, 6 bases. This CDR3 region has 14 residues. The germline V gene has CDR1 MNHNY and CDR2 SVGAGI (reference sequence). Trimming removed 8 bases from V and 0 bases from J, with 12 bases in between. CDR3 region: CASGGRPSTDTQYF. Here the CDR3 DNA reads TGTGCCAGCGGGGGGAGGCCGAGCACAGATACGCAGTATTTT.

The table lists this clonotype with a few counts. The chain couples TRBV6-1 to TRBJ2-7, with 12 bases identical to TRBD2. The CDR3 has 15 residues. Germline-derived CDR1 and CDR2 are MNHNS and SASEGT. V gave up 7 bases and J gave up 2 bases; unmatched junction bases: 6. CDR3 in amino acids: CASKATSGSAYEQYF. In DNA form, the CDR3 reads TGTGCCAGCAAAGCGACTAGCGGGAGCGCCTACGAGCAGTACTTC.

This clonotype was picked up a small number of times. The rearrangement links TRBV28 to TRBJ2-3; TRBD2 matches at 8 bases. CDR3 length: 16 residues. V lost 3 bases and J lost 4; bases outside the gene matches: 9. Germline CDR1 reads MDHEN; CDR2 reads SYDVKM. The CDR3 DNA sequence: TGTGCCAGCAGTTTTTGGAGCGGGGGCGATCCAGATACGCAGTATTTT. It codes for CASSFWSGGDPDTQYF.

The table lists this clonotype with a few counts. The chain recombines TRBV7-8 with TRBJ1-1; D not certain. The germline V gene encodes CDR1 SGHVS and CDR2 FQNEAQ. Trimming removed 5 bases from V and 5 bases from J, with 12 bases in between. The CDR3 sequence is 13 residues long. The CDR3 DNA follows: TGTGCCAGCAGCCACCCCCAAGGAACTGAAGCTTTCTTT. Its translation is CASSHPQGTEAFF.

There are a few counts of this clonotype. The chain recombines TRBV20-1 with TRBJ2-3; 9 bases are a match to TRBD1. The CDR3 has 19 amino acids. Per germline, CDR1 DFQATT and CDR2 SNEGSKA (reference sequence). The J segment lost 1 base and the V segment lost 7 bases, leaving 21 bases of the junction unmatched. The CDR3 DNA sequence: TGCAGTGTTCGCCTCCCCGGGACAGGGCGGTTTTTGGGCACAGATACGCAGTATTTT. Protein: CSVRLPGTGRFLGTDTQYF.